These T cell receptor beta chains were read from a single sample in a study of post-analysis software for immune sequencing data. MiXCR, run by TCRdb on the PCR reads, gives a single entry per CDR3 protein. The profile shows 350,000 to 450,000 distinct CDR3 sequences, approximately 37% of them singletons. Sample: blood. The origin of the receptors is a girl aged 2-10 years with multiple sclerosis. The CDR3 runs from the conserved cysteine through the conserved F or W. The D gene is left open where the match is weak. Clone size is stated in some rows and not others, as once, few, many or a class when expanded.

>TRBV3-1|.|few
CASRGLFHSEEETQYF
>TRBV5-1|.|few
CASYHPKYSNIQYF
>TRBV29-1|TRBD1|few
CSAKGQQGHNEQFF
>TRBV28|TRBD1|.
CASSSGQLPQYEQYF
>TRBV29-1|.|many
CSVEDWGNFNYGYTF
>TRBV7-6|TRBD1|many
CASSPGTGVYGYTF
>TRBV29-1|.|.
CSVDNYGYTF
>TRBV4-3|TRBD2|.
CAGSQRERESYEQYF
>TRBV11-2|.|few
CASNGPGIQQETQYF
>TRBV29-1|.|.
CSVSDGGYGYTF
>TRBV7-6|.|.
CASSLTPTGQPDTQYF
>TRBV20-1|.|few
CSASSPGADTQYF
>TRBV12-3/TRBV12-4|.|.
CASQVGTTNYGYTF
>TRBV6-5|.|few
CASSYVRLANYGYTF
>TRBV10-3|TRBD1|.
CAIRGGTVDYGYTF
>TRBV12-3/TRBV12-4|.|.
CASSLGPRSEPLAKNIQYF
>TRBV7-2|.|.
CASSLVSGVSYEQYF
>TRBV6-2/TRBV6-3|.|few
CASCTPGGRQFF
>TRBV6-5|TRBD1|few
CASSATDRGRGYTF
>TRBV7-2|.|.
CASSLSLVLSSYNEQFF
>TRBV10-1|TRBD1|.
CASSGGQGWQETRYF
>TRBV30|.|.
CAWSDRQVEAFF
>TRBV6-5|.|.
CASSSRLGSEKLFF
>TRBV2|.|.
CASSESRGPYEQYF
>TRBV29-1|TRBD1|few
CSIAGTALGGYTF
>TRBV6-2/TRBV6-3|.|.
CASSYSPRSYNEQFF
>TRBV28|.|.
CASSLGRTKAFF
>TRBV29-1|TRBD2|.
CSVLRLAGVGLAKNIQYF
>TRBV12-1|.|.
CACSSWSSYEQYF
>TRBV29-1|.|.
CSVAARLADYGYTF
>TRBV18|.|.
CASSAVNRYGYTF
>TRBV7-3|TRBD2|.
CASSLRGGAGLHEQYF
>TRBV28|TRBD1|few
CASRIGQGINGYTF
>TRBV7-2|.|.
CASSLGPPGSGEQYF
>TRBV6-5|TRBD1|.
CASKRTGGADTQYF
>TRBV7-9|.|few
CASSLVDSAKNIQYF
>TRBV5-1|.|few
CASSLSGTVTPTEQYF
>TRBV6-2/TRBV6-3|.|few
CASTPQGGEKTQYF
>TRBV6-5|TRBD1|few
CASSFTGGVNTEAFF
>TRBV7-2|.|.
CASSLGGGGAYNEQFF
>TRBV25-1|TRBD2|.
CASSEYDRASGRSRRETQYF
>TRBV4-1|.|.
CASSQGTAPKNEQFF
>TRBV2|TRBD2|.
CASSSSGTSALGEQYF
>TRBV7-9|.|.
CASSILRGYVYNEQFF
>TRBV5-1|TRBD1|.
CASVVYPGQGSDEQFF
>TRBV28|TRBD2|.
CASILAGHTDTQYF
>TRBV20-1|.|.
CSVRTRKETQYF
>TRBV18|.|.
CASSHQVEEQFF
>TRBV29-1|.|few
CSVEVGLTGEKLFF
>TRBV10-2|TRBD2|.
CASSKTSGTQYF